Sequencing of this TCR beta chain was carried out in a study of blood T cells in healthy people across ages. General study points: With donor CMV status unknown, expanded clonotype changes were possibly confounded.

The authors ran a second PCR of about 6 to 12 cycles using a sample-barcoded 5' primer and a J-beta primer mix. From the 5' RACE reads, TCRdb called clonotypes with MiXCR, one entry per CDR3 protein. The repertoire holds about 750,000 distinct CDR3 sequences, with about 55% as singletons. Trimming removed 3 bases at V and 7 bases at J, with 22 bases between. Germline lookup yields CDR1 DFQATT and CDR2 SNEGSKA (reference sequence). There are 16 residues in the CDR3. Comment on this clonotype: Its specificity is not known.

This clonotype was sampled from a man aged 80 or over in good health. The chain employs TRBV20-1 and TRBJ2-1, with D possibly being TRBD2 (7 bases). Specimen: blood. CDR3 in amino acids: CSARGASGGPGNEQFF. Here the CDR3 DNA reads TGCAGTGCTAGGGGGGCTAGCGGAGGGCCAGGGAATGAGCAGTTCTTC.